This T cell receptor (beta chain) was recorded in a study of blood T cell repertoires in COVID-19. About the research overall: Samples came from the United States, Italy and Spain, spanning acute and convalescent COVID-19. T cells, B-cell-depleted T cells, or PBMCs supplied cDNA or gDNA.

Trimming at V came to 5 bases and at J to 2 bases, leaving 5 bases not matched to a gene. Looked up from germline, CDR1 is KGHSH and CDR2 is LQKENI. CDR3 length: 14 amino acids. As originally analysed: The assay estimated nucleated cells by amplifying reference gene primers. Sequenced by immunoSEQ multiplex PCR; TCRdb stores in-frame clones only, minus some. V and J calls and clone size come straight from that table; D and trimming were deduced from the DNA. Found here are about 76,000 clones, roughly 83% of them singletons; the top ten hold about 43%. Sequencing was carried out using peripheral blood. The chain combines TRBV18 with TRBJ2-7; 8 bases match TRBD1. The receptor comes from a man of 80 years or more with acute or convalescent COVID-19. The CDR3 spells CASSIGTGAYEQYF. In DNA, the CDR3 is TGTGCCAGCTCAATCGGGACAGGAGCCTACGAGCAGTACTTC.